The clone carrying this TCR beta chain was detected once. The method was immunoSEQ multiplex PCR; TCRdb's version includes in-frame clones alone and lacks a portion of them. The data hold about 240,000 clones, with over 80% observed a single time. This sample was included in a study of blood T cell repertoires in COVID-19. Overall study: The United States, Italy and Spain supplied acute and convalescent COVID-19 samples. T cells, B-cell-depleted T cells, or PBMCs supplied cDNA or gDNA.

Per germline, CDR1 MDHEN and CDR2 SYDVKM. The V gene lost 7 bases and the J gene lost 3 bases, with 18 bases spanning the gap. The CDR3 loop spans 15 amino acids. The sequenced sample was peripheral blood. The chain uses TRBV28 and TRBJ1-1, with a weak D call TRBD1 (6 bases). This receptor was identified in a man aged 25 to 40 who had recovered from COVID-19. The CDR3 nucleotides are TGTGCCAGCATCCCCCCGGGGGGCAGGGACACTGAAGCTTTCTTT. This gives the protein CASIPPGGRDTEAFF. The whole variable domain, filled in from reference TRBV28 and TRBJ1-1, reads DVKVTQSSRYLVKRTGEKVFLECVQDMDHENMFWYRQDPGLGLRLIYFSYDVKMKEKGDIPEGYSVSREKKERFSLILESASTNQTSMYLCASIPPGGRDTEAFFGQGTRLTVV.